The 21 T cell receptor beta chains below were found in one sample sequenced in a study of untreated major depressive disorder. TCRdb keeps only in-frame clones here, not all; method: immunoSEQ multiplex PCR. The data contain about 22,000 clones, roughly 89% of them seen just once; the ten biggest clones take up around 0.5%. The sequencing sample was made of CD4+ T cells from PBMCs. The receptor set was obtained from a woman aged 40 to 55 in good health.

V usage is TRBV6-5 and J usage is TRBJ1-3, with D hard to call. Trimming stripped 8 bases from V and 0 bases from J, with 11 bases between. In germline, CDR1 is MNHEY, CDR2 SVGAGI. There are 14 residues in the CDR3. This CDR3 is CASSGTVSGNTIYF. CDR3 sequence (DNA): TGTGCCAGCTCTGGAACAGTCTCTGGAAACACCATATATTTT.

This clone was observed a handful of times. The V and J genes are TRBV5-5 and TRBJ2-2, with D perhaps matching TRBD1 (7 bases). The CDR3 sequence is 17 residues long. The germline gives CDR1 SGHKS, CDR2 YYEKEE (reference sequence). The V gene lost 4 bases and the J gene lost 2 bases, with 18 bases spanning the gap. CDR3 DNA: TGTGCCAGCAGCCCCTTACTCAGGGGGGCTAACACCGGGGAGCTGTTTTTT. This codes for CASSPLLRGANTGELFF.

CDR3 bases: TGCAGCGTCCGACAGGGGGCGGACGCTGGCTATGGCTACACCTTC. It translates to CSVRQGADAGYGYTF. V usage is TRBV29-1 and J usage is TRBJ1-2, with TRBD1 matching over 10 bases. Germline V CDR1 and CDR2: SQVTM, ANQGSEA. The V segment lost 6 bases and the J segment 4 bases; nucleotides outside the gene matches: 11. This CDR3 contains 15 residues.

V usage is TRBV20-1 and J usage is TRBJ2-3; D is unresolved. The CDR3 loop spans 10 amino acids. The germline V and J ends were trimmed by 1 base and 6 bases, with 2 bases remaining between them. Per germline, CDR1 DFQATT and CDR2 SNEGSKA (reference sequence). CDR3 amino acids: CSARVDTQYF. The CDR3 DNA reads TGCAGTGCTAGAGTGGATACGCAGTATTTT.

The count of this clone is one. The chain carries TRBV7-6 and TRBJ2-5, with no clear D. Trimming stripped 6 bases from V and 1 base from J, with 15 bases between. Germline loops: CDR1 SGHVS, CDR2 FNYEAQ. This CDR3 spans 15 amino acids. The CDR3 coding sequence is TGTGCCAGCAGTTACGCTCTCTCTCCCCAAGAGACCCAGTACTTC. It translates to CASSYALSPQETQYF.

The rearrangement links TRBV2 to TRBJ2-4; 7 bases are shared with TRBD1. The CDR3 is made up of 14 amino acids. The germline V gene encodes CDR1 SNHLY and CDR2 FYNNEI. The V segment lost 1 base and the J segment 7 bases; nucleotides outside the gene matches: 4. CDR3 region: CASSEEGGVNIQYF. The CDR3 DNA reads as TGTGCCAGCAGTGAAGAAGGGGGCGTCAACATTCAGTACTTC.

The rearrangement uses TRBV7-9 and TRBJ1-1, with D unclear. CDR1 SEHNR and CDR2 FQNEAQ come from the germline V gene (reference sequence). The germline V and J ends were trimmed by 5 bases and 7 bases, with 11 bases remaining between them. The CDR3 runs to 12 residues. CDR3 in DNA: TGTGCCAGCAGCCTCGAGCGCGGTGAAGCTTTCTTT. This encodes CASSLERGEAFF.

The chain is built from TRBV7-2 and TRBJ2-5, with 7 bases lining up with TRBD1. The CDR3 is made up of 13 amino acids. Unmatched junction bases numbered 2, after V lost 2 bases and J lost 5 bases. Per the germline V gene, CDR1 is SGHTA and CDR2 is FQGNSA. The chain's CDR3 is CASSLLQGETQYF. Here the CDR3 DNA reads TGTGCCAGCAGCTTATTACAGGGGGAGACCCAGTACTTC.

The genes are TRBV15 and TRBJ1-1; D unclear. V was cut by 4 bases and J by 1 base, with 10 bases left in between. Germline V gene sequence: CDR1 LNHNV, CDR2 YYDKDF (reference sequence). This CDR3 has 14 residues. The CDR3 loop is CATSTRQKNTEAFF. CDR3 DNA: TGTGCCACCAGCACCCGTCAGAAGAACACTGAAGCTTTCTTT. Supplemented by reference TRBV15 and TRBJ1-1, the full variable domain reads DAMVIQNPRYQVTQFGKPVTLSCSQTLNHNVMYWYQQKSSQAPKLLFHYYDKDFNNEADTPDNFQSRRPNTSFCFLDIRSPGLGDTAMYLCATSTRQKNTEAFFGQGTRLTVV.

The rearrangement joins TRBV5-6 to TRBJ1-1; D is ambiguous. Trimming took 1 base from V and 3 from J, leaving 7 bases between them. This CDR3 has 13 residues. Germline CDR1 SGHDT, CDR2 YYEEEE. CDR3 bases: TGTGCCAGCAGCTTGCGGAGGTACACTGAAGCTTTCTTT. Translated: CASSLRRYTEAFF.

As concerns this clone: One end of the junction varies from germline; a read error may be responsible. The chain employs TRBV5-1 and TRBJ2-5; 7 bases match TRBD2. The CDR3 sequence is 15 residues long. Germline CDR1 SGHRS, CDR2 YFSETQ. The CDR3 spells CASNLAGVSGETQYF. CDR3 DNA: TGCGCCAGCAACTTGGCGGGGGTTTCGGGAGAGACCCAGTACTTC.

J is TRBJ1-1 and V is TRBV27, with a possible D match to TRBD1 (5 bases). V lost 5 bases, J lost 4 bases, and 14 bases lay in between. The CDR3 is 14 residues long. CDR1 and CDR2 from the germline V gene are MNHEY and SMNVEV (reference sequence). This CDR3 reads CASSPRGSVTEAFF. In nucleotides, the CDR3 is TGTGCCAGCAGTCCACGGGGGTCCGTCACTGAAGCTTTCTTT.

CDR3 sequence: CASSRARANTEAFF. CDR3 sequence (DNA): TGTGCCAGCAGCAGAGCCAGGGCGAACACTGAAGCTTTCTTT. The chain combines TRBV5-6 with TRBJ1-1; D is perhaps TRBD1 (5 bases). V gave up 4 bases and J gave up 1 base, with 11 bases separating them. Germline V gives CDR1 SGHDT, CDR2 YYEEEE. This CDR3 is built from 14 residues.

The chain couples TRBV27 to TRBJ2-1; TRBD2 agrees at 12 bases. The germline V gene has CDR1 MNHEY and CDR2 SMNVEV (reference sequence). This CDR3 contains 16 residues. J was trimmed by 9 bases and V by 4 bases; bases with no gene match: 10. This CDR3 is CASSSLAGGPPGEQFF. CDR3 DNA: TGTGCCAGCAGTTCTCTAGCGGGAGGGCCTCCGGGTGAGCAGTTCTTC.

The CDR3 coding sequence is TGCGCCAGCAGCTTGGAGGGCTCTGGAAACACCATATATTTT. Translating it yields CASSLEGSGNTIYF. The genes are TRBV5-1 and TRBJ1-3; D unresolved. This CDR3 is built from 14 residues. The V gene lost 0 bases and the J gene lost 0 bases, with 4 bases spanning the gap. CDR1 is SGHRS, CDR2 YFSETQ, per germline. The entire variable domain, with the rest obtained from reference TRBV5-1 and TRBJ1-3, is as follows: KAGVTQTPRYLIKTRGQQVTLSCSPISGHRSVSWYQQTPGQGLQFLFEYFSETQRNKGNFPGRFSGRQFSNSRSEMNVSTLELGDSALYLCASSLEGSGNTIYFGEGSWLTVV.

The J gene is TRBJ2-3, the V gene TRBV6-1; 8 nucleotides line up with TRBD2. After removal of 1 base from V and 4 bases from J, the junction contained 16 bases not matched to a gene. CDR3 size: 19 residues. Germline V gene lookup returns CDR1 MNHNS and CDR2 SASEGT. The DNA for the CDR3 is TGTGCCAGCAGTGAAGTTGAGCGGGAGTTCCTTTTTTTCTCAGATACGCAGTATTTT. Amino acid sequence: CASSEVEREFLFFSDTQYF.

The chain links TRBV7-7 to TRBJ2-5; a weak D match, TRBD2 (6 bases). This CDR3 contains 14 residues. V was cut by 0 bases and J by 1 base, with 6 bases left in between. From germline, CDR1 is SSHAT and CDR2 FNYEAQ (reference sequence). CDR3 loop: CASSLAGSQETQYF. DNA for the CDR3: TGTGCCAGCAGCTTAGCCGGGAGCCAAGAGACCCAGTACTTC.

This chain connects TRBV18 to TRBJ1-6; D might be TRBD1 (5 bases). The CDR3 consists of 15 residues. Germline lookup yields CDR1 KGHSH and CDR2 LQKENI. Deletions cut 2 bases from V and 3 bases from J, with 8 bases between. This CDR3 is CASSPWGDYNSPLHF. DNA for the CDR3: TGTGCCAGCTCACCATGGGGGGACTATAATTCACCCCTCCACTTT.

V is TRBV27 and J is TRBJ2-1, with no clear D. Germline loops: CDR1 MNHEY, CDR2 SMNVEV (reference sequence). The V end was cut by 2 bases, the J end by 0 bases, with 11 bases between. The CDR3 length is 16 residues. This CDR3 is CASSLTATSSYNEQFF. The CDR3 coding sequence is TGTGCCAGCAGTTTAACAGCTACCAGCTCCTACAATGAGCAGTTCTTC.

The CDR3 here is CASREGSNTGELFF. Written as DNA, the CDR3 is TGTGCCAGCCGGGAGGGGTCGAACACCGGGGAGCTGTTTTTT. This sequence joins TRBV2 and TRBJ2-2, with TRBD2 matching over 8 bases. J gave up 0 bases and V 8 bases, and 2 bases lay outside the gene matches. This CDR3 spans 14 amino acids. Looked up from germline, CDR1 is SNHLY and CDR2 is FYNNEI. The whole variable domain, filled in from reference TRBV2 and TRBJ2-2, reads EPEVTQTPSHQVTQMGQEVILRCVPISNHLYFYWYRQILGQKVEFLVSFYNNEISEKSEIFDDQFSVERPDGSNFTLKIRSTKLEDSAMYFCASREGSNTGELFFGEGSRLTVL.

This clone was counted between two and nine times. The V and J genes are TRBV7-9 and TRBJ1-2; maybe TRBD1 (5 bases). Trimming shortened V by 4 bases and J by 6 bases, and 12 bases separated the two germline ends. The germline V gene has CDR1 SEHNR and CDR2 FQNEAQ (reference sequence). The CDR3 extends over 13 amino acids. This CDR3 reads CASSWGTEDGYTF. In DNA form, the CDR3 reads TGTGCCAGCAGCTGGGGGACGGAGGATGGCTACACCTTC.